The clone carrying this TCR beta chain was recorded once. Antigen unknown. Some clones are missing from TCRdb's copy, which holds only in-frame ones; the method was immunoSEQ multiplex PCR. The sample holds roughly 890,000 clones, about 91% seen once. CDR3 size: 13 residues. Trimming took off 8 bases at V and 1 base at J, with 9 bases between the two ends. CDR1 and CDR2 from the germline V gene are LNHDA and SQIVND (reference sequence). The data derive from a study of shared clonotypes between healthy human individuals. Study as a whole: Donors, aged 18 to 49, were a couple of women and three men. Three plates each covered CD4 naive and memory; CD8 naive two, CD8 memory one.

Study-wide findings and caveats: Few donors limited the genetic and exposure-history diversity represented.

Naive-designated CD8 cells lacked CD45RO, were positively enriched for CCR7, and omitted terminally differentiated effector memory CD45RA+ cells. The chain employs TRBV19 and TRBJ2-1, with a possible D match to TRBD2 (6 bases). The specimen was naive CD8+ T cells sorted from blood. This clonotype was sampled from a young man in good health. Written as DNA, the CDR3 is TGTGCCAGTGGGACTTATTCCTACAATGAGCAGTTCTTC. This sequence encodes CASGTYSYNEQFF.